These 2 T cell receptor beta chains were all obtained from the same sample, sequenced in a study of response to subunit inactivated influenza vaccine. Using its own MiXCR run on the RT-PCR reads, TCRdb lists one record per CDR3 protein. The sample includes hundreds of thousands of distinct CDR3 sequences, roughly 12% of them seen just once. These data were also reused for a study on T cells expressing NK-cell markers. That source notes: Synthesis of TCR beta cDNA relied on 5'RACE template switching carrying UMIs.

Sequenced here: PBMCs from blood, sampled on the day of vaccination. The receptor source for this set is a man aged 45-65 years who received an inactivated influenza vaccine.

The chain joins TRBV7-2 to TRBJ2-1, with 7 bases lining up with TRBD2. This CDR3 is built from 16 residues. The germline CDR1 and CDR2 sequences are SGHTA and FQGNSA. J was trimmed by 5 bases and V by 1 base; bases with no gene match: 8. CDR3 amino acids: CASSLGGGRGHNEQFF. As DNA, the CDR3 is TGTGCCAGCAGCTTAGGAGGCGGGAGAGGCCACAATGAGCAGTTCTTC.

This clonotype was seen only a few times. The J gene is TRBJ2-5, the V gene TRBV7-2; 8 nucleotides agree with TRBD1. Germline values: CDR1 SGHTA, CDR2 FQGNSA. The CDR3 is 14 amino acids. With V trimmed by 6 bases and J by 4 bases, 7 bases remained unmatched. The CDR3 nucleotides read TGTGCCAGCAGTCAGACAGGGGCTTTAGAGACCCAGTACTTC. Translated: CASSQTGALETQYF.